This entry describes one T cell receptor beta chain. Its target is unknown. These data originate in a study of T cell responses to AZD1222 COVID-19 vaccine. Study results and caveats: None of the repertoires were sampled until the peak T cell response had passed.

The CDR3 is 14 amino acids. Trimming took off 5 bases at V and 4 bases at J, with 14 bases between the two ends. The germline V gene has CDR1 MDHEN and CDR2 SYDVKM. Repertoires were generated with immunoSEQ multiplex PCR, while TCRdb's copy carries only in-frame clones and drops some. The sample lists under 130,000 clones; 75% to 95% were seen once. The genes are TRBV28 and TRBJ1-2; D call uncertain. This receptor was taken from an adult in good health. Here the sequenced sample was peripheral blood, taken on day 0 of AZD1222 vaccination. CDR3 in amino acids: CASSPAYAGYGYTF. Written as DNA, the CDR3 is TGTGCCAGCAGTCCTGCTTATGCAGGCTATGGCTACACCTTC.